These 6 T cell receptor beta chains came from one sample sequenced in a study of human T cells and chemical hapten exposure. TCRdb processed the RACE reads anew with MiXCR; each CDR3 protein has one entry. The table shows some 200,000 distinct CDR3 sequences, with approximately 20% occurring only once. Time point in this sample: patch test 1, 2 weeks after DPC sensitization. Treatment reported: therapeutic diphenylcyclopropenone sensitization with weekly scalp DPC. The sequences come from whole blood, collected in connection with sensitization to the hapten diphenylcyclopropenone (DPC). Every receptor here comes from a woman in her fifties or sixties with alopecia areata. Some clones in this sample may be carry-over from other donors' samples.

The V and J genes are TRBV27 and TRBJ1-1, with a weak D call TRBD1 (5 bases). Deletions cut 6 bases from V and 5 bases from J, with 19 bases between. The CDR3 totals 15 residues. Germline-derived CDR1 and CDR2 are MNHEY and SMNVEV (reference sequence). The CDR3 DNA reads TGTGCCAGCAGAAGCCCCTTGAGGGGCAGGACTGAAGCTTTCTTT. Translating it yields CASRSPLRGRTEAFF.

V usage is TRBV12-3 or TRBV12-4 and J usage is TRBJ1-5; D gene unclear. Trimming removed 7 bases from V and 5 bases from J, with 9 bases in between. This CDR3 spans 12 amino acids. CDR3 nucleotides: TGTGCCAGCAATCGGCCTTATCAGCCCCAGCATTTT. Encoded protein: CASNRPYQPQHF.

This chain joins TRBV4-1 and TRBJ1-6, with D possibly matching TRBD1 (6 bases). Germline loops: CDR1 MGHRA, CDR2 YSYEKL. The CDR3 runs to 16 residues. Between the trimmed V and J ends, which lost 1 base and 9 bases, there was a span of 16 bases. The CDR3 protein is CASSQGGGLAGSPLHF. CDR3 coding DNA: TGCGCCAGCAGCCAAGGGGGGGGCCTGGCGGGTTCACCCCTCCACTTT.

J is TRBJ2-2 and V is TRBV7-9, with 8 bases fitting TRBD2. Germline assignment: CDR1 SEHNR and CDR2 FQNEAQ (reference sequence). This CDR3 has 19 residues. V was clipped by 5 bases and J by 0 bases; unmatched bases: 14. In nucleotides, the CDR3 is TGTGCCAGCAGCGCCCATCGGGGGGGCCGGGGCCCGAACACCGGGGAGCTGTTTTTT. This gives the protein CASSAHRGGRGPNTGELFF.

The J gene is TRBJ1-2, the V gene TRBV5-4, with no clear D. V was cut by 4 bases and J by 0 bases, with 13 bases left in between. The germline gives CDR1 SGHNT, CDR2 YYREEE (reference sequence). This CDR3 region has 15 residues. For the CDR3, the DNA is TGTGCCAGCAGCACTGGACCGATAACTAACTATGGCTACACCTTC. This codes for CASSTGPITNYGYTF.

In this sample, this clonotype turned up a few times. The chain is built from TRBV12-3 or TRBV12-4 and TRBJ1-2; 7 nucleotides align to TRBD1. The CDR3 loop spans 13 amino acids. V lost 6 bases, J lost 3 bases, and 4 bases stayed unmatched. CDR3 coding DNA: TGTGCCAGCAGGAAGACAGGGCACTATGGCTACACCTTC. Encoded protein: CASRKTGHYGYTF.